These 9 T cell receptor beta chains came from one sample sequenced in a study of a mutant IDH1 vaccine in newly diagnosed glioma (dated by TCRdb to the early 2020s). Library construction relied on the immunoSEQ multiplex PCR assay. TCRdb carries this immuneACCESS record with in-frame sequences only. Its versions omit some clonotypes, under half of them owing to an unresolved V gene in the studies checked, with the rest unexplained. The sample includes some 70,000 clones, with more than 65% observed a single time. The biggest ten clones account for roughly 8.2% of the sample. The sample's time point label is to be understood as: baseline, week 1 (first vaccination visit). The sample's treatment or condition label, decoded: pre-vaccination baseline after standard-of-care therapy. This material consisted of PBMCs, taken from a glioma patient treated with radiotherapy, temozolomide or both. All receptors come from a man between 45 and 60 years old with glioma.

V and J are TRBV4-2 and TRBJ2-7, with D uncertain. The germline CDR1 and CDR2 sequences are LGHNA and YNFKEQ. This CDR3 comprises 15 residues. V dropped 0 bases and J dropped 6 bases, with 15 bases sitting between them. The CDR3 region is CASSQELRPLGEQYF. Written as DNA, the CDR3 is TGTGCCAGCAGCCAAGAGTTAAGGCCCCTTGGCGAGCAGTACTTC.

In this sample, this clone turned up a few times. The gene calls are TRBV2 and TRBJ1-1; D is undetermined. The CDR3 spans 13 residues. Germline CDR1 is SNHLY and CDR2 is FYNNEI. Between the trimmed V and J ends, which lost 7 bases and 2 bases, there was a span of 11 bases. CDR3 in amino acids: CASKGQLNTEAFF. In nucleotides, the CDR3 is TGTGCCAGCAAGGGTCAGCTAAACACTGAAGCTTTCTTT.

The chain uses TRBV6-1 and TRBJ1-1; D gene ambiguous. The CDR3 sequence is 14 residues long. The ends were cut back, 1 base at V and 10 bases at J, with 16 bases in the middle. CDR1 MNHNS and CDR2 SASEGT come from the germline V gene. The CDR3 region is CASSEGRVYLGAFF. The CDR3 coding sequence is TGTGCCAGCAGTGAAGGTAGGGTCTATCTGGGAGCTTTCTTT.

This clone was seen a handful of times. This rearrangement joins TRBV6-5 to TRBJ1-1; D gene ambiguous. The CDR3 is 11 residues long. Deletions cut 7 bases from V and 5 bases from J, with 8 bases between. Germline V gives CDR1 MNHEY, CDR2 SVGAGI. The CDR3 reads CASTGVTEAFF. CDR3 coding DNA: TGTGCCAGCACCGGGGTAACTGAAGCTTTCTTT.

The chain carries TRBV19 and TRBJ1-5; unclear D gene. With 4 bases removed from V and 0 bases from J, the gap between germline ends came to 10 bases. The CDR3 consists of 15 residues. The V gene's germline CDR1 is LNHDA and CDR2 SQIVND (reference sequence). CDR3 amino acids: CASSTTDDSNQPQHF. The CDR3 DNA reads TGTGCCAGTAGTACGACCGACGATAGCAATCAGCCCCAGCATTTT.

This clone was detected only once. The rearrangement links TRBV13 to TRBJ1-2; D gene ambiguous. Germline-derived CDR1 and CDR2 are PRHDT and FYEKMQ (reference sequence). Between the trimmed V and J ends, which lost 1 base and 2 bases, there was a span of 8 bases. The CDR3 covers 14 residues. CDR3 in DNA: TGTGCCAGCAGCTTAGAGGGATCGAACTATGGCTACACCTTC. Its protein product is CASSLEGSNYGYTF. Filled out from reference TRBV13 and TRBJ1-2, the complete variable domain reads AAGVIQSPRHLIKEKRETATLKCYPIPRHDTVYWYQQGPGQDPQFLISFYEKMQSDKGSIPDRFSAQQFSDYHSELNMSSLELGDSALYFCASSLEGSNYGYTFGSGTRLTVV.

The J gene is TRBJ2-5, the V gene TRBV14, with D maybe TRBD2 (6 bases). The germline gives CDR1 SGHDN, CDR2 FVKESK. Trimming took 4 bases from V and 7 from J, leaving 10 bases between them. The CDR3 contains 12 residues. CDR3 amino acids: CASSPLGGTQYF. CDR3 DNA sequence: TGTGCCAGCAGCCCCTTGGGGGGGACCCAGTACTTC.

The chain has TRBV10-3 and TRBJ1-2; D is undetermined. The CDR3 is 12 residues long. The germline V gene encodes CDR1 ENHRY and CDR2 SYGVKD. Trimming shortened V by 7 bases and J by 3 bases, and 9 bases separated the two germline ends. DNA for the CDR3: TGTGCCATCACCGGCACAGACTATGGCTACACCTTC. This translates into CAITGTDYGYTF.

The V and J genes are TRBV19 and TRBJ1-1, with D unclear. CDR1 and CDR2 (germline): LNHDA, SQIVND (reference sequence). The CDR3 has 14 amino acids. V was pared by 5 bases and J by 2 bases, with 12 bases between. In nucleotides, the CDR3 is TGTGCCAGTAGTTCAAGGGCTGGTAACACTGAAGCTTTCTTT. It translates to CASSSRAGNTEAFF.